The 31 T cell receptor beta chains listed next were all sequenced from one sample in a study of blood T cell repertoires in COVID-19. Assay: immunoSEQ multiplex PCR; the TCRdb copy retains only in-frame clones and omits some. The sample lists about 100,000 clones; 84% were seen once. Sequencing was done on a sample of peripheral blood. These receptors came from a man aged 35-49 years with active or convalescent COVID-19.

The rearrangement uses TRBV6-5 and TRBJ1-2, with 7 bases fitting TRBD1. CDR1 is MNHEY and CDR2 is SVGAGI in the germline V gene. The length of the CDR3 is 15 residues. J lost 8 bases, V lost 5 bases, and 14 bases had no gene match. The CDR3 loop reads CASSRQGREGEGYTF. In DNA form, the CDR3 reads TGTGCCAGCAGTCGACAGGGCCGGGAGGGGGAAGGCTACACCTTC.

J is TRBJ1-1 and V is TRBV11-2; the D gene is possibly TRBD1 (6 bases). CDR1 and CDR2 (germline): SGHAT, FQNNGV. This CDR3 is built from 14 residues. With 6 bases removed from V and 0 bases from J, the gap between germline ends came to 11 bases. In nucleotides, the CDR3 is TGTGCCAGCAGTCTAGGGGGTTTGAACACTGAAGCTTTCTTT. Its protein is CASSLGGLNTEAFF.

The chain combines TRBV5-1 with TRBJ1-1, with TRBD1 matching 8 bases. The CDR3 loop spans 15 amino acids. The trim removed 0 bases at V and 4 bases at J, leaving 5 bases unmatched. The germline V gene has CDR1 SGHRS and CDR2 YFSETQ. The CDR3 sequence: CASSLGGRGLTEAFF. CDR3 DNA sequence: TGCGCCAGCAGCTTGGGTGGCAGGGGGCTCACTGAAGCTTTCTTT.

This chain connects TRBV9 to TRBJ1-2, with 10 nucleotides matching TRBD1. CDR1 SGDLS and CDR2 YYNGEE come from the germline V gene. V was pared by 2 bases and J by 2 bases, with 0 bases of the junction left unmatched. The CDR3 loop spans 14 amino acids. The CDR3 region has the DNA TGTGCCAGCAGCGTGGGACAGGGGAACTATGGCTACACCTTC. It codes for CASSVGQGNYGYTF.

The V and J genes are TRBV27 and TRBJ2-3; D unclear. Trimming cost V 6 bases and J 5 bases, with 15 bases left between them. Germline-derived CDR1 and CDR2 are MNHEY and SMNVEV (reference sequence). This CDR3 is 14 amino acids long. CDR3 in DNA: TGTGCCAGCAGCGCCTTCGGGTCGGGAGATACGCAGTATTTT. Translated: CASSAFGSGDTQYF.

This clone was observed once. The chain employs TRBV5-1 and TRBJ1-6; D remains unclear. The V and J ends lost 4 bases and 6 bases respectively, with 8 bases between them. CDR1 is SGHRS, CDR2 YFSETQ, per germline. This CDR3 is 13 amino acids long. CDR3: CASSRETNSPLHF. Here the CDR3 DNA reads TGCGCCAGCAGCCGGGAAACTAATTCACCCCTCCACTTT.

This chain uses TRBV9 with TRBJ1-2, with unresolved D. The V gene's germline CDR1 is SGDLS and CDR2 YYNGEE. Trimming removed 0 bases from V and 2 bases from J, with 5 bases in between. This CDR3 has 13 amino acids. The DNA for the CDR3 is TGTGCCAGCAGCGTAGCGGGGAACTATGGCTACACCTTC. This gives the protein CASSVAGNYGYTF.

The rearrangement links TRBV6-1 to TRBJ1-3, with D possibly matching TRBD1 (5 bases). V lost 3 bases to trimming and J lost 4 bases, with 7 bases between them. This CDR3 has 13 residues. Germline CDR1 is MNHNS and CDR2 is SASEGT. The CDR3 sequence is CASSEWTGNTIYF. The CDR3 bases are TGTGCCAGCAGTGAGTGGACAGGAAACACCATATATTTT.

The chain couples TRBV18 to TRBJ2-7; 7 nucleotides line up with TRBD2. The ends lost 6 bases at V and 2 bases at J; junction bases unmatched: 4. CDR1 is KGHSH and CDR2 is LQKENI in the germline V gene. CDR3 length equals 13 residues. CDR3 protein: CASSGGGPYEQYF. CDR3 DNA sequence: TGTGCCAGCTCCGGCGGGGGTCCCTACGAGCAGTACTTC.

The V and J genes are TRBV3-1 (or the pseudogene TRBV3-2) and TRBJ2-7, with 9 bases fitting TRBD2. Germline CDR1 reads LGHDT; CDR2 reads YNNKEL (reference sequence). The CDR3 covers 19 residues. J was trimmed by 1 base and V by 0 bases; bases with no gene match: 13. The CDR3 is CASSQDVFPAGGQSYEQYF. In DNA form, the CDR3 reads TGTGCCAGCAGCCAAGATGTCTTCCCAGCGGGGGGCCAGTCCTACGAGCAGTACTTC.

The chain links TRBV25-1 to TRBJ2-6, with 9 bases lining up with TRBD1. J lost 0 bases, V lost 1 base, and 4 bases had no gene match. The germline gives CDR1 MGHDK, CDR2 SYGVNS. The CDR3 extends over 18 amino acids. This chain's CDR3 is CASSEWDRVISGANVLTF. The CDR3 coding sequence is TGTGCCAGCAGTGAATGGGACAGGGTCATCTCTGGGGCCAACGTCCTGACTTTC.

By share, this clone ranks as medium-sized. The V gene is TRBV19, the J gene TRBJ2-7; D is perhaps TRBD1 (5 bases). Germline loops: CDR1 LNHDA, CDR2 SQIVND (reference sequence). CDR3 length: 14 residues. Trimming took 5 bases from V and 2 from J, leaving 13 bases between them. Here the CDR3 DNA reads TGTGCCAGTAGTGGGGCGTGGGAACCCTACGAGCAGTACTTC. It encodes CASSGAWEPYEQYF.

The gene calls are TRBV6-6 and TRBJ1-1, with 7 bases aligning to TRBD1. CDR1 MNHNY and CDR2 SVGAGI come from the germline V gene (reference sequence). J was trimmed by 1 base and V by 9 bases; bases with no gene match: 11. The CDR3 sequence is 15 residues long. For the CDR3, the DNA is TGTGCCAGTCAAGACCATCGGACAGGGAACACTGAAGCTTTCTTT. Protein sequence: CASQDHRTGNTEAFF.

The chain links TRBV6-4 to TRBJ2-2; the match to TRBD2 covers 7 bases. This CDR3 has 16 residues. Germline V gene sequence: CDR1 MRHNA, CDR2 SNTAGT. Trimming at V came to 4 bases and at J to 5 bases, leaving 10 bases not matched to a gene. In nucleotides, the CDR3 is TGTGCCAGCAGTGTAGCGGGCCCCCCCGGGACCGGGGAGCTGTTTTTT. Its translation is CASSVAGPPGTGELFF.

V gene TRBV5-4 combines with J gene TRBJ2-1; 9 nucleotides agree with TRBD2. V was clipped by 4 bases and J by 0 bases; unmatched bases: 5. Germline CDR1 is SGHNT and CDR2 is YYREEE (reference sequence). This CDR3 comprises 16 residues. CDR3 amino acids: CASSRAGGRSYNEQFF. The CDR3 DNA sequence: TGTGCCAGCAGCAGAGCGGGGGGACGCTCCTACAATGAGCAGTTCTTC.

The V call is TRBV3-1 (or the pseudogene TRBV3-2), the J call TRBJ1-2; TRBD1 might be the D (6 bases). The CDR3 length is 16 residues. Germline CDR1 LGHDT, CDR2 YNNKEL (reference sequence). Trimming pared 1 base from V and 2 bases from J, leaving 14 bases between. The DNA for the CDR3 is TGTGCCAGCAGCCAAGGAGGGGGAGCACTCAACTATGGCTACACCTTC. Translating it yields CASSQGGGALNYGYTF.

The CDR3 is CASSIREHTEAFF. The DNA for the CDR3 is TGTGCCAGCAGTATCCGGGAGCACACTGAAGCTTTCTTT. The J gene is TRBJ1-1, the V gene TRBV6-5; no reliable D call. Germline-derived CDR1 and CDR2 are MNHEY and SVGAGI. V lost 5 bases to trimming and J lost 3 bases, with 10 bases between them. The length of the CDR3 is 13 residues.

The V and J genes are TRBV12-3 or TRBV12-4 and TRBJ1-2; a weak D match, TRBD1 (6 bases). Trimming left V 3 bases short and J 4 bases short, with 9 bases between. The CDR3 runs 13 residues. The CDR3 protein is CASSFEGVYGYTF. The CDR3 region has the DNA TGTGCCAGCAGTTTCGAGGGGGTCTATGGCTACACCTTC.

The V call is TRBV2, the J call TRBJ2-7; TRBD1 might be the D (5 bases). The CDR3 runs 13 residues. V lost 4 bases to trimming and J lost 2 bases, with 9 bases between them. Germline lookup yields CDR1 SNHLY and CDR2 FYNNEI. The CDR3 DNA reads TGTGCCAGCAGTGTACGGACAACCTACGAGCAGTACTTC. Its protein is CASSVRTTYEQYF. The full variable domain, completed using reference TRBV2 and TRBJ2-7, is EPEVTQTPSHQVTQMGQEVILRCVPISNHLYFYWYRQILGQKVEFLVSFYNNEISEKSEIFDDQFSVERPDGSNFTLKIRSTKLEDSAMYFCASSVRTTYEQYFGPGTRLTVT.

A note on this clone: This sample includes further DNA sequences coding for the same CDR3. The chain combines TRBV5-1 with TRBJ1-4, with no clear D. Germline assignment: CDR1 SGHRS and CDR2 YFSETQ. This CDR3 spans 14 amino acids. Trimming took 0 bases from V and 8 from J, leaving 11 bases between them. CDR3 sequence: CASSLGGLGEKLFF. The CDR3 DNA sequence: TGCGCCAGCAGCTTGGGAGGGCTAGGGGAAAAACTGTTTTTT.

This clone appeared a single time. V is TRBV7-9 and J is TRBJ1-2; TRBD1 aligns across 8 bases. The ends lost 2 bases at V and 2 bases at J; junction bases unmatched: 1. The CDR3 runs to 14 residues. Germline V gene sequence: CDR1 SEHNR, CDR2 FQNEAQ (reference sequence). CDR3 residues: CASSLQGANYGYTF. The CDR3, as DNA: TGTGCCAGCAGCTTACAGGGGGCGAACTATGGCTACACCTTC.

The V gene is TRBV6-5, the J gene TRBJ1-1; D is perhaps TRBD1 (6 bases). Germline V lookup: CDR1 MNHEY, CDR2 SVGAGI. Trimming removed 4 bases at V and 6 bases at J, with 12 bases between. CDR3 length: 13 residues. The CDR3 bases are TGTGCCAGCAGTTTTGGACAGCCCCCTGAAGCTTTCTTT. Residues: CASSFGQPPEAFF.

The genes are TRBV27 and TRBJ2-2; possibly TRBD2 for D (6 bases). There are 15 residues in the CDR3. The V gene's germline CDR1 is MNHEY and CDR2 SMNVEV (reference sequence). Trimming left V 6 bases short and J 8 bases short, with 19 bases between. CDR3 residues: CASSPSRDRGGELFF. In DNA form, the CDR3 reads TGTGCCAGCAGCCCATCGCGGGACCGAGGGGGGGAGCTGTTTTTT.

This chain connects TRBV18 to TRBJ2-2, with 15 positions matching TRBD2. The germline V gene encodes CDR1 KGHSH and CDR2 LQKENI. The CDR3 runs to 18 residues. Trimming at V came to 4 bases and at J to 3 bases, leaving 6 bases not matched to a gene. The CDR3 sequence is CASSLRTSGGADTGELFF. As DNA, the CDR3 is TGTGCCAGCTCACTGAGGACTAGCGGGGGGGCCGACACCGGGGAGCTGTTTTTT.

The chain is built from TRBV30 and TRBJ1-6, with D possibly being TRBD1 (5 bases). Per germline, CDR1 GTSNPN and CDR2 SVGIG (reference sequence). V gave up 5 bases and J gave up 8 bases, with 13 bases separating them. The CDR3 covers 13 residues. This chain's CDR3 is CAWGLGGYSPLHF. CDR3 in DNA: TGTGCCTGGGGCCTGGGGGGTTATTCACCCCTCCACTTT.

This clone appeared a single time. The chain employs TRBV12-3 or TRBV12-4 and TRBJ1-1; the match to TRBD1 covers 9 bases. V was clipped by 5 bases and J by 10 bases; unmatched bases: 8. The CDR3 is 13 amino acids. The CDR3 nucleotides are TGTGCCAGCAGTCGAAACCCACAGGGGGCAGCTTTCTTT. It yields the protein CASSRNPQGAAFF.

This rearrangement joins TRBV5-6 to TRBJ2-6; possibly TRBD2 for D (6 bases). V gave up 6 bases and J gave up 0 bases, with 10 bases separating them. Looked up from germline, CDR1 is SGHDT and CDR2 is YYEEEE. The CDR3 spans 15 residues. The CDR3 loop reads CASKGLNSGANVLTF. CDR3 DNA sequence: TGTGCCAGCAAGGGACTTAACTCTGGGGCCAACGTCCTGACTTTC.

The chain recombines TRBV6-4 with TRBJ1-5; D remains unclear. Trimming took off 3 bases at V and 6 bases at J, with 9 bases between the two ends. Germline CDR1 MRHNA, CDR2 SNTAGT. CDR3 length: 13 residues. CDR3 nucleotide sequence: TGTGCCAGCAGTGATGGGCAAGGTCAGCCCCAGCATTTT. This translates into CASSDGQGQPQHF.

This clone came up a few times. V and J are TRBV5-1 and TRBJ2-7; no definite D call. V lost 0 bases to trimming and J lost 1 base, with 5 bases between them. Germline V gene data show CDR1 as SGHRS and CDR2 as YFSETQ. There are 13 residues in the CDR3. The CDR3 here is CASSLGQSYEQYF. CDR3 coding DNA: TGCGCCAGCAGCTTGGGGCAGTCCTACGAGCAGTACTTC.

The gene calls are TRBV11-2 and TRBJ2-4, with D maybe TRBD2 (6 bases). Between the trimmed V and J ends, which lost 0 bases and 0 bases, there was a span of 18 bases. Germline V gives CDR1 SGHAT, CDR2 FQNNGV. The CDR3 contains 19 residues. CDR3 region: CASSLDRRAGTAAKNIQYF. CDR3 DNA: TGTGCCAGCAGCTTAGATCGAAGGGCCGGGACTGCAGCCAAAAACATTCAGTACTTC.

The gene calls are TRBV15 and TRBJ2-7; TRBD2 matches 12 bases. The CDR3 extends over 18 amino acids. Germline V gene lookup returns CDR1 LNHNV and CDR2 YYDKDF (reference sequence). Trimming at V came to 0 bases and at J to 4 bases, leaving 10 bases not matched to a gene. Here the CDR3 reads CATSRDSASGGARYEQYF. The CDR3 nucleotides are TGTGCCACCAGCAGAGATTCGGCTAGCGGGGGGGCCCGGTACGAGCAGTACTTC.